Listed below are T cell receptor beta chains from one sample, sequenced in a study of cytomegalovirus exposure and HLA in healthy donors. Sequenced by immunoSEQ multiplex PCR; TCRdb stores in-frame clones only, minus some. This table has about 150,000 clones, about 85% appearing once. Input material: PBMCs. All receptors come from a human donor in good health. CDR3s include the opening cysteine and the closing phenylalanine or tryptophan. Fields, in order: V gene, D gene, J gene, clone size, CDR3 protein, CDR3 DNA. D genes are given only for firm matches. Not all rows give a size; the values are once, few, many and, for expanded clones, a class.

>TRBV6-1|.|TRBJ2-4|.
CASSDRNIQYF
TGTGCCAGCAGTGACAGGAACATTCAGTACTTC
>TRBV15|TRBD1|TRBJ1-4|.
CATSRERTGGIGKLFF
TGTGCCACCAGCAGGGAGAGAACAGGGGGTATCGGAAAACTGTTTTTT
>TRBV14|.|TRBJ2-7|once
CASSQDKKERSYEQYF
TGTGCCAGCAGCCAAGATAAGAAGGAGCGGTCCTACGAGCAGTACTTC
>TRBV7-8|.|TRBJ1-1|few
CASSLWVGSATEAFF
TGTGCCAGCAGCTTATGGGTAGGCAGCGCCACTGAAGCTTTCTTT
>TRBV19|.|TRBJ1-1|once
CASSLHQAGEAFF
TGTGCCAGTAGTTTACACCAAGCCGGGGAAGCTTTCTTT
>TRBV30|.|TRBJ1-5|.
CAWSVRGRQPQHF
TGTGCCTGGAGTGTTCGGGGGAGGCAGCCCCAGCATTTT
>TRBV28|.|TRBJ1-1|.
CASSPYRTVNTEAFF
TGTGCCAGCAGTCCATACCGGACAGTGAACACTGAAGCTTTCTTT
>TRBV30|TRBD1|TRBJ1-2|.
CAWQGAYGYTF
TGTGCCTGGCAGGGGGCCTATGGCTACACCTTC
>TRBV23-1|TRBD1|TRBJ1-1|.
CASSQSRQGGTEAFF
TGCGCCAGCAGTCAATCCAGACAGGGTGGGACTGAAGCTTTCTTT
>TRBV6-5|.|TRBJ1-2|.
CASSRTGPGGYTF
TGTGCCAGCAGTAGAACAGGGCCGGGGGGCTACACCTTC
>TRBV4-2|.|TRBJ1-4|few
CASSQDILTAFNEKLFF
TGTGCCAGCAGCCAAGATATTCTCACAGCCTTTAATGAAAAACTGTTTTTT
>TRBV2|.|TRBJ2-5|.
CASSEQQETQYF
TGTGCCAGCAGTGAACAGCAAGAGACCCAGTACTTC
>TRBV5-6|.|TRBJ1-5|once
CASSSWDIDQPQHF
TGTGCCAGCAGCTCATGGGACATAGATCAGCCCCAGCATTTT
>TRBV10-3|TRBD1|TRBJ2-7|.
CAISESRDREGEQYF
TGTGCCATCAGTGAGTCCCGGGACAGGGAGGGCGAGCAGTACTTC
>TRBV9|TRBD2|TRBJ2-5|.
CASSVGGGIQETQYF
TGTGCCAGCAGCGTCGGGGGGGGGATCCAAGAGACCCAGTACTTC
>TRBV9|.|TRBJ2-1|few
CASSVGQYNEQFF
TGTGCCAGCAGCGTAGGACAGTACAATGAGCAGTTCTTC
>TRBV5-1|TRBD2|TRBJ2-1|.
CASSLEGVAGVEQFF
TGCGCCAGCAGCTTGGAGGGGGTAGCGGGAGTTGAGCAGTTCTTC
>TRBV28|TRBD2|TRBJ2-5|.
CASRAGLAGIQETQYF
TGTGCCAGCAGAGCGGGACTAGCGGGCATCCAAGAGACCCAGTACTTC
>TRBV4-3|.|TRBJ2-7|.
CASSQGPTAGSSYEQYF
TGCGCCAGCAGCCAAGGCCCGACCGCGGGGAGCTCCTACGAGCAGTACTTC
>TRBV10-3|TRBD1|TRBJ2-7|.
CAISGDSYEQYF
TGTGCCATCAGTGGGGACAGCTACGAGCAGTACTTC
>TRBV6-1|TRBD1|TRBJ1-2|.
CASSELGQDVTNYGYTF
TGTGCCAGCAGTGAACTAGGACAGGACGTGACCAACTATGGCTACACCTTC
>TRBV30|.|TRBJ1-2|.
CAWSSVSYGYTF
TGTGCCTGGAGTTCAGTCTCTTATGGCTACACCTTC
>TRBV29-1|TRBD1|TRBJ1-1|.
CSVKGQGASVTEAFF
TGCAGCGTGAAGGGACAGGGGGCTTCGGTAACTGAAGCTTTCTTT
>TRBV5-1|.|TRBJ1-4|.
CASKRSLQGGEKLFF
TGCGCCAGCAAGCGCAGTTTACAGGGCGGAGAAAAACTGTTTTTT
>TRBV4-2|.|TRBJ2-7|.
CASSQDFDYKYF
TGTGCCAGCAGCCAAGATTTCGACTATAAGTACTTC
>TRBV5-6|TRBD2|TRBJ2-2|.
CASSLDWRGGAGELFF
TGTGCCAGCAGCTTGGATTGGCGGGGGGGAGCCGGGGAGCTGTTTTTT
>TRBV30|.|TRBJ1-1|.
CAWSQGNTEAFF
TGTGCCTGGAGTCAGGGGAACACTGAAGCTTTCTTT
>TRBV9|.|TRBJ2-1|.
CASSVSPGEQFF
TGTGCCAGCAGCGTATCCCCGGGTGAGCAGTTCTTC
>TRBV27|.|TRBJ2-7|once
CASSFNRDISYEQYF
TGTGCCAGCAGTTTCAACAGGGATATCTCCTACGAGCAGTACTTC
>TRBV19|TRBD2|TRBJ2-1|.
CASSTVPGLATNEQFF
TGTGCCAGTAGTACCGTACCGGGACTAGCTACCAATGAGCAGTTCTTC
>TRBV4-1|.|TRBJ1-5|.
CASSQEQGRFDQPQHF
TGCGCCAGCAGCCAGGAACAGGGTCGGTTCGATCAGCCCCAGCATTTT
>TRBV9|TRBD2|TRBJ2-7|.
CASSVGTSGGAYEQYF
TGTGCCAGCAGCGTAGGCACTTCGGGGGGGGCCTACGAGCAGTACTTC
>TRBV28|.|TRBJ1-5|.
CASSSPTGTTSNQPQHF
TGTGCCAGCAGCTCCCCCACAGGGACGACAAGCAATCAGCCCCAGCATTTT
>TRBV28|.|TRBJ1-1|.
CASSPPPGRGNTEAFF
TGTGCCAGCAGTCCGCCGCCAGGACGGGGGAACACTGAAGCTTTCTTT
>TRBV30|.|TRBJ1-4|.
CAWTPDSRTNEKLFF
TGTGCCTGGACCCCGGACAGCCGCACTAATGAAAAACTGTTTTTT
>TRBV5-1|.|TRBJ2-1|.
CASSPFSGRPNEQFF
TGCGCCAGCAGCCCCTTTTCGGGGAGACCAAATGAGCAGTTCTTC
>TRBV5-4|TRBD2|TRBJ2-1|.
CASSRPGTRSSNEQFF
TGTGCCAGCAGCCGGCCTGGGACTAGAAGCTCCAATGAGCAGTTCTTC
>TRBV29-1|.|TRBJ1-5|.
CSVEETGGLTQHF
TGCAGCGTTGAAGAAACCGGCGGGTTGACCCAGCATTTT
>TRBV29-1|.|TRBJ1-2|.
CSVQPANYGYPF
TGCAGCGTTCAACCCGCTAACTATGGCTACCCCTTC
>TRBV11-2|.|TRBJ2-7|.
CASSLGQAIYEQYF
TGTGCCAGCAGCTTAGGTCAGGCGATCTACGAGCAGTACTTC
>TRBV29-1|.|TRBJ1-1|.
CSVGEMEQRAFF
TGCAGCGTCGGGGAGATGGAACAGAGGGCTTTCTTT
>TRBV4-1|TRBD2|TRBJ2-3|.
CASSQGRTSGGTDTQYF
TGCGCCAGCAGCCAAGGAAGGACTAGCGGAGGCACAGATACGCAGTATTTT
>TRBV19|.|TRBJ2-6|.
CASSIFPGIGANVLTF
TGTGCCAGTAGTATCTTTCCGGGGATTGGGGCCAACGTCCTGACTTTC
>TRBV30|TRBD1|TRBJ1-5|.
CAWSLGTGVAQPQHF
TGTGCCTGGAGCCTCGGGACAGGGGTTGCCCAGCCCCAGCATTTT
>TRBV30|.|TRBJ1-6|few
CAWRPGFINSPLHF
TGTGCCTGGAGGCCAGGCTTCATCAATTCACCCCTCCACTTT
>TRBV19|.|TRBJ2-1|.
CASGRALEQFF
TGTGCCAGTGGGAGAGCCCTGGAGCAGTTCTTC
>TRBV27|TRBD1|TRBJ1-1|.
CASNRDRLNTEAFF
TGTGCCAGCAACCGGGACAGATTGAACACTGAAGCTTTCTTT
>TRBV5-8|.|TRBJ2-1|once
CASSLGPGFVYNEQFF
TGTGCCAGCAGCTTGGGTCCGGGATTTGTCTACAATGAGCAGTTCTTC
>TRBV6-5|TRBD1|TRBJ1-2|.
CASSQGQGIGYTF
TGTGCCAGCAGCCAGGGACAGGGGATTGGCTACACCTTC
>TRBV6-1|TRBD2|TRBJ2-1|.
CASSEAGGGEYNEQFF
TGTGCCAGCAGTGAAGCAGGCGGGGGGGAATACAATGAGCAGTTCTTC
>TRBV6-5|TRBD1|TRBJ2-7|few
CASRYGQGVYEQYF
TGTGCCAGCAGATACGGACAGGGGGTGTACGAGCAGTACTTC
>TRBV6-5|TRBD1|TRBJ2-4|.
CASSPHRGAKNIQYF
TGTGCCAGCAGCCCCCACAGGGGGGCCAAAAACATTCAGTACTTC